These T cell receptor beta chains were read from a single sample in a study of blood T cell repertoires in COVID-19. This table comes from immunoSEQ multiplex PCR, and its TCRdb copy is limited to in-frame clones, with some not included. Here the sample spans 250,000 to 350,000 clones, 65% to 90% being singletons. Sequencing used peripheral blood. The receptor source for this set is a woman in her 70s with COVID-19, enrolled during active disease. CDR3s include the opening cysteine and the closing phenylalanine or tryptophan. The order of the fields is J gene, clone size, D gene, V gene, CDR3 DNA, CDR3 protein. The D gene is left open where the match is weak. Not every row has a clone size; where given, it reads once, few, many or a size class.

J: TRBJ2-7
size: once
D: TRBD2
V: TRBV5-6
DNA: TGTGCCAGCAGCTCCATCCCGGGACTAGCGGGGACCTACGAGCAGTACTTC
CDR3: CASSSIPGLAGTYEQYF

J: TRBJ1-2
size: -
D: TRBD1
V: TRBV19
DNA: TGTGCCAGTAGGCCCGGGACAGTTCCCTATGGCTACACCTTC
CDR3: CASRPGTVPYGYTF

J: TRBJ1-2
size: few
D: -
V: TRBV12-3/TRBV12-4
DNA: TGTGCCAGCAGTCCGGGGGTCTTAGGCTACACCTTC
CDR3: CASSPGVLGYTF

J: TRBJ2-7
size: -
D: -
V: TRBV2
DNA: TGTGCCAGCATCTGGACACCCGCCGACTACGAGCAGTACTTC
CDR3: CASIWTPADYEQYF

J: TRBJ1-1
size: -
D: -
V: TRBV28
DNA: TGTGCCAGCAGCCCATGGCGGAGGGAAGCTTTCTTT
CDR3: CASSPWRREAFF

J: TRBJ2-4
size: -
D: -
V: TRBV7-2
DNA: TGTGCCAGCAGCTTACGGGGAGACATTCAGTACTTC
CDR3: CASSLRGDIQYF

J: TRBJ2-7
size: -
D: -
V: TRBV6-5
DNA: TGTGCCAGCAGAGGGAGCTCCTACGAGCAGTACTTC
CDR3: CASRGSSYEQYF

J: TRBJ2-3
size: -
D: TRBD2
V: TRBV4-1
DNA: TGCGCCAGCAGCCAAGATAGCGGGGGGGCGATAGATACGCAGTATTTT
CDR3: CASSQDSGGAIDTQYF

J: TRBJ1-4
size: -
D: -
V: TRBV7-2
DNA: TGTGCCAGCAGCTCGACGATCCTCAGCGAAGGACTGTTTTTT
CDR3: CASSSTILSEGLFF

J: TRBJ1-2
size: once
D: TRBD1
V: TRBV4-3
DNA: TGCGCCAGCAGCCAAGATGACAGGGCCCACTATGGCTACACCTTC
CDR3: CASSQDDRAHYGYTF

J: TRBJ2-1
size: -
D: TRBD2
V: TRBV7-9
DNA: TGTGCCAGCAGCCACGGACTAGCGGGGGGCAATGAGCAGTTCTTC
CDR3: CASSHGLAGGNEQFF

J: TRBJ2-3
size: once
D: -
V: TRBV2
DNA: TGTGCCAGCAGCATTGGACAGAGCTCCACAGATACGCAGTATTTT
CDR3: CASSIGQSSTDTQYF